This T cell receptor beta chain was documented in a study of OX40 agonist ivuxolimab in advanced cancers. Turning to the study itself: Dose-escalation patients suffered from hepatocellular carcinoma, melanoma, renal cell or head and neck cancer. It was permissible to have had prior anti-PD-1, anti-PD-L1 or anti-CTLA-4 therapy, and around 40% had some.

Study-level findings and limits: Patients with a partial response at 0.1-3.0 mg/kg had among the lowest clonal expansion.

Per the germline V gene, CDR1 is GTSNPN and CDR2 is SVGIG (reference sequence). The CDR3 spans 15 residues. V dropped 0 bases and J dropped 0; count of bases not matched to a gene: 2. Sampled blood was obtained at baseline, cycle 4 day 1, and cycle 7 day 1. The protocol was immunoSEQ multiplex PCR, while the TCRdb copy is restricted to in-frame clones and leaves out a portion. The repertoire consists of tens of thousands of clones, with approximately 87% occurring once and the leading ten covering approximately 4.8%. There are a few counts of this clone. No antigen is known for it. The material sequenced was CD4+ or CD8+ T cells sorted from blood, taken in a trial of the OX40 agonist ivuxolimab. This TCR was recovered from an adult with an advanced solid tumor such as melanoma, head and neck, liver or kidney cancer. The chain employs TRBV30 and TRBJ1-3; 7 bases fit TRBD1. Here the CDR3 reads CAWSVNRGSGNTIYF. The CDR3 DNA sequence: TGTGCCTGGAGTGTAAACAGGGGCTCTGGAAACACCATATATTTT.